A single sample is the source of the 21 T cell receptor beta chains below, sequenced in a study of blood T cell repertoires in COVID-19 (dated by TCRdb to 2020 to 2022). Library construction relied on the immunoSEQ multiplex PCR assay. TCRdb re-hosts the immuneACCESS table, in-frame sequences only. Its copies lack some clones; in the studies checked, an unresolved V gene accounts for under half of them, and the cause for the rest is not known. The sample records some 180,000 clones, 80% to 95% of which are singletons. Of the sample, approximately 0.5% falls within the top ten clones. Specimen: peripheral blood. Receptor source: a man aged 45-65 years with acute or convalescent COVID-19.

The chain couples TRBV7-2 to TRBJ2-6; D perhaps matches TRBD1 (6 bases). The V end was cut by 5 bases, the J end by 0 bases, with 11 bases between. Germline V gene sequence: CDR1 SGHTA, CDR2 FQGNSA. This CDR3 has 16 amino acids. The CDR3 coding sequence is TGTGCCAGCAGCCTACAGGGTTCCTCTGGGGCCAACGTCCTGACTTTC. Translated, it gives CASSLQGSSGANVLTF.

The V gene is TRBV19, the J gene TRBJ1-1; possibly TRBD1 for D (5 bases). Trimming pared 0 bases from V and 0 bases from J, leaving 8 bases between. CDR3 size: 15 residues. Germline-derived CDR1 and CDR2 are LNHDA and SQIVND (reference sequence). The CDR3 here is CASSIDPGMNTEAFF. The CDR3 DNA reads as TGTGCCAGTAGTATAGATCCAGGGATGAACACTGAAGCTTTCTTT.

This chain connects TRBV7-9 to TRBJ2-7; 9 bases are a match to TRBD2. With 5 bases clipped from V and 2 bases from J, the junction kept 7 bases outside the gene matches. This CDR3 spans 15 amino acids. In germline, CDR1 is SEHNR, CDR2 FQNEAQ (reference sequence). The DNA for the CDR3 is TGTGCCAGCAGCCCGGGGACTAGCTGGACCTACGAGCAGTACTTC. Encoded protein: CASSPGTSWTYEQYF.

The CDR3 reads CASSFRQGSYNEQFF. Here the CDR3 DNA reads TGTGCCAGCAGTTTCAGACAAGGCTCCTACAATGAGCAGTTCTTC. This chain uses TRBV27 with TRBJ2-1; no clear D. V was shortened by 3 bases and J by 0 bases, with 9 bases between the two germline ends. The CDR3 is 15 residues long. Per germline, CDR1 MNHEY and CDR2 SMNVEV (reference sequence).

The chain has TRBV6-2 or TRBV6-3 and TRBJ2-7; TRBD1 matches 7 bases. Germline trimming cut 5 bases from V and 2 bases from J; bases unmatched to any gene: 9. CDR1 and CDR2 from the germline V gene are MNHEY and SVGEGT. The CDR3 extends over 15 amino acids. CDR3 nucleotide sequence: TGTGCCAGCAGTCTGGGCCCGGACAGGACCTACGAGCAGTACGTC. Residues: CASSLGPDRTYEQYV.

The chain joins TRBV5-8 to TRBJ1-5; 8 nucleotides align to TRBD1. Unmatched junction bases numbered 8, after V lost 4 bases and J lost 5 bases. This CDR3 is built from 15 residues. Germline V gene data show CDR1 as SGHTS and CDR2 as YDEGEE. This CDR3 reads CASSVDRGGYQPQHF. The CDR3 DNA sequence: TGTGCCAGCAGCGTAGACAGGGGAGGTTATCAGCCCCAGCATTTT.

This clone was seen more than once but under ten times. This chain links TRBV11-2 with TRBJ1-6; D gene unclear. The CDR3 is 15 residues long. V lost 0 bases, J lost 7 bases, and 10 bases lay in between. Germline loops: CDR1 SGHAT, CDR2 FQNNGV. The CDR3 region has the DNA TGTGCCAGCAGCTTAGATCCGGCGGCCAATTCACCCCTCCACTTT. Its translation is CASSLDPAANSPLHF.

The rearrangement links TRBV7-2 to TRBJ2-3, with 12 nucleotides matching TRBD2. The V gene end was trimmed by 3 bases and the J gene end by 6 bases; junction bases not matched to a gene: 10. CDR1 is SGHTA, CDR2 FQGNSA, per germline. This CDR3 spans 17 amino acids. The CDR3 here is CASSLVLASGGADTQYF. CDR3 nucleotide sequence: TGTGCCAGCAGCTTGGTCCTCGCTAGCGGGGGGGCGGATACGCAGTATTTT.

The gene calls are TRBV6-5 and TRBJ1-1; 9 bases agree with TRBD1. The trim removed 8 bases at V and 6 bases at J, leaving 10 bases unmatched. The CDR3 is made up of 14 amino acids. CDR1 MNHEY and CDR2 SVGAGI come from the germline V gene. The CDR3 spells CASRPTGGYPEAFF. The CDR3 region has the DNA TGTGCCAGCCGACCGACAGGGGGATACCCTGAAGCTTTCTTT.

The CDR3 region is CASSYRSRGEETQYF. DNA for the CDR3: TGTGCCAGCAGTTACAGATCCAGGGGGGAAGAGACCCAGTACTTC. The chain combines TRBV6-6 with TRBJ2-5, with D perhaps TRBD1 (7 bases). V was shortened by 2 bases and J by 3 bases, with 13 bases between the two germline ends. CDR1 is MNHNY and CDR2 is SVGAGI in the germline V gene (reference sequence). The CDR3 is made up of 15 amino acids.

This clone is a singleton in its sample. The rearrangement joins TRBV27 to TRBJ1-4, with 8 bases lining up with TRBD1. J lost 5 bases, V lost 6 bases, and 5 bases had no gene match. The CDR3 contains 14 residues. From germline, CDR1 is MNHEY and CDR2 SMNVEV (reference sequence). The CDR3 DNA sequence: TGTGCCAGCAGCCCGGACAGGGAGAATGAAAAACTGTTTTTT. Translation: CASSPDRENEKLFF.

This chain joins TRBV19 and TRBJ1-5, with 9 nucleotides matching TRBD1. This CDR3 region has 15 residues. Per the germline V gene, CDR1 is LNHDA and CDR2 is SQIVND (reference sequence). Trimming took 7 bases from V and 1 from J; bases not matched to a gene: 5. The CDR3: CASNPQGASNQPQHF. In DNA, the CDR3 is TGTGCCAGTAACCCACAGGGGGCAAGCAATCAGCCCCAGCATTTT.

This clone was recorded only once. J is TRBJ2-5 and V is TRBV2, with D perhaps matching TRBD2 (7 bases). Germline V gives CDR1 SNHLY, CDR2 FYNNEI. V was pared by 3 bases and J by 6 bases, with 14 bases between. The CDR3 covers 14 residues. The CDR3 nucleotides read TGTGCCAGCAGTGAGGGGGGGGCGGGAAAGACCCAGTACTTC. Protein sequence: CASSEGGAGKTQYF.

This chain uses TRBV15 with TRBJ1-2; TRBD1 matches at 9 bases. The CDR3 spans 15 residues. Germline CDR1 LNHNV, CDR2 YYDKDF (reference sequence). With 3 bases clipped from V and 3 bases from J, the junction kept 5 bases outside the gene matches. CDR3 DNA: TGTGCCACCAGCAGCGGGACAGGGAGAGACTATGGCTACACCTTC. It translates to CATSSGTGRDYGYTF.

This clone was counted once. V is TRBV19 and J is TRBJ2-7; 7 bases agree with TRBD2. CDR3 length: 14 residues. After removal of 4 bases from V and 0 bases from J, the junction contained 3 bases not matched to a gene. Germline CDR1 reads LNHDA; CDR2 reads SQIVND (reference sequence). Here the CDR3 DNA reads TGTGCCAGTAGTACTAGCGGAAGCTCCTACGAGCAGTACTTC. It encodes CASSTSGSSYEQYF.

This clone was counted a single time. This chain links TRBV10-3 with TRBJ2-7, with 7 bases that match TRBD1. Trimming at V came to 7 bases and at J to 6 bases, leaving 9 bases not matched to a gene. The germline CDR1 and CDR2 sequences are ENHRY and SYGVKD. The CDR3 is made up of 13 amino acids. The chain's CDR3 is CAINRGILSEQYF. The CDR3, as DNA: TGTGCCATCAACAGGGGAATTCTATCCGAGCAGTACTTC.

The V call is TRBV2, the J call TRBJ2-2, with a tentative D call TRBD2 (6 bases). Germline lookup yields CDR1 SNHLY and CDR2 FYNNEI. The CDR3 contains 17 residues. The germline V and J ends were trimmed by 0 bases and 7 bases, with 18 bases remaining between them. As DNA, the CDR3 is TGTGCCAGCAGTGAAGCAAAGGGCGGGGTGACCGGCGGGGAGCTGTTTTTT. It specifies CASSEAKGGVTGGELFF.

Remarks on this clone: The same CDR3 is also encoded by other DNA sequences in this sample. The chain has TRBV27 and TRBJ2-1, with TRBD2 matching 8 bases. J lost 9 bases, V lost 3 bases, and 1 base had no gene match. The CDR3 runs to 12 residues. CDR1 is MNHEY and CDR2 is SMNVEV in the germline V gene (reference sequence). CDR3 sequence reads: CASSFLAGEQFF. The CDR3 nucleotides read TGTGCCAGCAGTTTCCTAGCGGGTGAGCAGTTCTTC.

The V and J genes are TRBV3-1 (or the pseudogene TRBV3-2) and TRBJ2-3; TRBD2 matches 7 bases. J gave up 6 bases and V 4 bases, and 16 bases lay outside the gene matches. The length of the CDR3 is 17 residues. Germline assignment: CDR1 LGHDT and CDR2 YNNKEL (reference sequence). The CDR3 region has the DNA TGTGCCAGCAGCCCCCGGCTAGCGGCCTCAAGATTCGATACGCAGTATTTT. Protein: CASSPRLAASRFDTQYF.

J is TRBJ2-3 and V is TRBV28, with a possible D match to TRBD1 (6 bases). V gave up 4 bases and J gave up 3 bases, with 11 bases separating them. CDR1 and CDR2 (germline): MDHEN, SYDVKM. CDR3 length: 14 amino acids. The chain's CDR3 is CASSSGGWTDTQYF. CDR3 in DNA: TGTGCCAGCAGTTCTGGGGGCTGGACAGATACGCAGTATTTT.

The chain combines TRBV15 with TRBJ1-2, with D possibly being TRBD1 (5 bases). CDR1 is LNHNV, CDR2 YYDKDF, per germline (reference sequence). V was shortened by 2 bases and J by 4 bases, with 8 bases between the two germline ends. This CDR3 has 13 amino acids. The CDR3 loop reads CATSRQDTYGYTF. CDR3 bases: TGTGCCACCAGCAGACAGGACACCTATGGCTACACCTTC.